Presented here are 20 T cell receptor beta chains from one specimen sequenced in a study of beta chain features in type 1 diabetes. The whole isolated RNA underwent reverse transcription, so sequencing captured expressed TCRB transcripts. The protocol was immunoSEQ multiplex PCR, while the TCRdb copy is restricted to in-frame clones and leaves out a portion. Of more than 300,000 clones in the sample, roughly 12% were seen once. General study results and limits: When Type 1 diabetes patients were examined, their TCRB CDR3s proved moderately but significantly shorter in all four CD4+ subsets.

These receptors are not linked to any known antigen. What was sequenced was naive CD4+ T cells from blood. These receptors all come from a woman aged 18-30 years with type 1 diabetes.

There are a few counts of this clone. The J gene is TRBJ1-5, the V gene TRBV7-9; TRBD1 aligns across 7 bases. This CDR3 has 15 amino acids. Per germline, CDR1 SEHNR and CDR2 FQNEAQ (reference sequence). The J segment lost 3 bases and the V segment lost 5 bases, leaving 7 bases of the junction unmatched. CDR3 amino acids: CASSPGTAYNQPQHF. CDR3 bases: TGTGCCAGCAGCCCAGGGACAGCCTACAATCAGCCCCAGCATTTT.

This clone has more than one count but fewer than ten. This chain joins TRBV21-1 and TRBJ1-5; no DNA check was done on the table's D call, TRBD1. TRBV21-1 is noted as a pseudogene. The CDR3 is made up of 14 amino acids. CDR3 residues: CASSKGTDNQPQHF. CDR3 DNA sequence: TGTGCCAGCAGCAAAGGAACAGACAATCAGCCCCAGCATTTT.

The count of this clone is one. The chain recombines TRBV2 with TRBJ2-3; 7 bases align to TRBD1. J was trimmed by 6 bases and V by 6 bases; bases with no gene match: 12. The CDR3 extends over 15 amino acids. Germline V CDR1 and CDR2: SNHLY, FYNNEI. The chain's CDR3 is CASSDRQGRPDTQYF. CDR3 coding DNA: TGTGCCAGCAGCGACCGACAGGGCCGGCCCGATACGCAGTATTTT.

This clone was recorded a few times. V and J are TRBV9 and TRBJ2-1; 9 positions match TRBD2. Germline V gene lookup returns CDR1 SGDLS and CDR2 YYNGEE. The CDR3 covers 15 residues. Trimming took 3 bases from V and 7 from J; bases not matched to a gene: 8. The CDR3 nucleotides are TGTGCCAGCAGCGCCATAGCGGGGGCGGGGAATGAGCAGTTCTTC. This sequence encodes CASSAIAGAGNEQFF.

This chain uses TRBV5-6 with TRBJ1-2, with D perhaps TRBD1 (6 bases). The V gene lost 6 bases and the J gene lost 4 bases, with 13 bases spanning the gap. The germline CDR1 and CDR2 sequences are SGHDT and YYEEEE. The CDR3 has 13 residues. In DNA, the CDR3 is TGTGCCAGCACCGAATCAGGGGTCTATGGCTACACCTTC. Translating it yields CASTESGVYGYTF. The full variable domain, completed using reference TRBV5-6 and TRBJ1-2, is DAGVTQSPTHLIKTRGQQVTLRCSPKSGHDTVSWYQQALGQGPQFIFQYYEEEERQRGNFPDRFSGHQFPNYSSELNVNALLLGDSALYLCASTESGVYGYTFGSGTRLTVV.

This chain joins TRBV11-2 and TRBJ2-2, with a tentative D call TRBD1 (6 bases). The V end lost 6 bases, the J end lost 0 bases, and 11 bases lay between the germline ends. The CDR3 loop spans 15 amino acids. Germline values: CDR1 SGHAT, CDR2 FQNNGV. The CDR3 region is CASSNRVPNTGELFF. Here the CDR3 DNA reads TGTGCCAGCAGTAACAGGGTGCCGAACACCGGGGAGCTGTTTTTT.

The J gene is TRBJ2-3, the V gene TRBV29-1, with D tentatively TRBD2 (6 bases). The CDR3 is 13 residues long. Germline lookup yields CDR1 SQVTM and CDR2 ANQGSEA. V lost 4 bases and J lost 3, with 11 bases in between. The CDR3 sequence is CSVAGGPTDTQYF. The CDR3 nucleotides are TGCAGCGTTGCTGGAGGGCCGACAGATACGCAGTATTTT.

There are a few counts of this clone. This chain links TRBV7-2 with TRBJ1-5, with D perhaps matching TRBD1 (6 bases). Germline V gives CDR1 SGHTA, CDR2 FQGNSA. Deletions cut 5 bases from V and 3 bases from J, with 11 bases between. There are 14 residues in the CDR3. Written as DNA, the CDR3 is TGTGCCAGCAGCCTGGACAGCCTCAATCAGCCCCAGCATTTT. It codes for CASSLDSLNQPQHF. Drawing the rest from reference TRBV7-2 and TRBJ1-5, the complete variable domain is GAGVSQSPSNKVTEKGKDVELRCDPISGHTALYWYRQSLGQGLEFLIYFQGNSAPDKSGLPSDRFSAERTGGSVSTLTIQRTQQEDSAVYLCASSLDSLNQPQHFGDGTRLSIL.

The V call is TRBV6-6, the J call TRBJ1-5; 7 bases line up with TRBD1. The CDR3 extends over 13 amino acids. V dropped 6 bases and J dropped 4; count of bases not matched to a gene: 3. The germline gives CDR1 MNHNY, CDR2 SVGAGI (reference sequence). The CDR3 nucleotides are TGTGCCAGCAGCCAGGGGGAAAATCAGCCCCAGCATTTT. Protein sequence: CASSQGENQPQHF.

This clone came up a few times. This chain joins TRBV19 and TRBJ2-1; tentative D call: TRBD2 (6 bases). In germline, CDR1 is LNHDA, CDR2 SQIVND (reference sequence). The ends were cut back, 7 bases at V and 9 bases at J, with 10 bases in the middle. The CDR3 contains 11 residues. The CDR3: CASTMGGEQFF. DNA for the CDR3: TGTGCCAGTACTATGGGGGGTGAGCAGTTCTTC.

This chain joins TRBV9 and TRBJ2-5; perhaps TRBD2 as D (6 bases). Per germline, CDR1 SGDLS and CDR2 YYNGEE. Trimming pared 4 bases from V and 3 bases from J, leaving 13 bases between. The CDR3 has 14 amino acids. Here the CDR3 DNA reads TGTGCCAGCAGCAAGTTCGGACTAAAAGAGACCCAGTACTTC. Translation: CASSKFGLKETQYF.

In this sample, this clone turned up a few times. The chain recombines TRBV4-3 with TRBJ1-5; no reliable D call. CDR1 and CDR2 from the germline V gene are LGHNA and YSLEER. The CDR3 length is 18 residues. V lost 4 bases and J lost 4, with 23 bases in between. The CDR3 protein is CASSPSSWASRKNQPQHF. CDR3 sequence (DNA): TGCGCCAGCAGCCCCTCAAGTTGGGCCAGTCGGAAGAATCAGCCCCAGCATTTT.

The rearrangement uses TRBV28 and TRBJ2-3, with D unclear. CDR3 size: 14 residues. CDR1 MDHEN and CDR2 SYDVKM come from the germline V gene. V gave up 7 bases and J gave up 4 bases, with 15 bases separating them. The CDR3 is CASIPLTKADTQYF. The CDR3 region has the DNA TGTGCCAGCATTCCTTTGACAAAGGCAGATACGCAGTATTTT.

About this clone itself: The junction does not match germline at one end; this may be a read error. The chain employs TRBV7-7 and TRBJ2-3; D perhaps matches TRBD2 (6 bases). Germline-derived CDR1 and CDR2 are SSHAT and FNYEAQ (reference sequence). This CDR3 contains 14 residues. The CDR3 region is CASSLGRESDTQYF. The CDR3 DNA follows: TGTGCTAGCAGCTTAGGGCGGGAATCAGATACGCAGTATTTT. Drawing the rest from reference TRBV7-7 and TRBJ2-3, the complete variable domain is GAGVSQSPRYKVTKRGQDVTLRCDPISSHATLYWYQQALGQGPEFLTYFNYEAQPDKSGLPSDRFSAERPEGSISTLTIQRTEQRDSAMYRCASSLGRESDTQYFGPGTRLTVL.

The chain joins TRBV7-8 to TRBJ1-5, with D perhaps matching TRBD1 (6 bases). Trimming took 5 bases from V and 2 from J, leaving 13 bases between them. Germline values: CDR1 SGHVS, CDR2 FQNEAQ. The CDR3 is 15 residues long. The CDR3: CASSHPRGRNQPQHF. The CDR3 coding sequence is TGTGCCAGCAGCCATCCCAGGGGTCGCAATCAGCCCCAGCATTTT.

The rearrangement links TRBV4-3 to TRBJ2-1; 12 nucleotides match TRBD2. Germline V lookup: CDR1 LGHNA, CDR2 YSLEER. There are 15 residues in the CDR3. The V segment lost 0 bases and the J segment 7 bases; nucleotides outside the gene matches: 1. This CDR3 is CASSQDGLAGNEQFF. The CDR3 DNA reads as TGCGCCAGCAGCCAAGACGGACTAGCGGGAAATGAGCAGTTCTTC.

The gene calls are TRBV2 and TRBJ1-5; no clear D. Per germline, CDR1 SNHLY and CDR2 FYNNEI. Trimming removed 2 bases at V and 5 bases at J, with 10 bases between. The CDR3 runs to 14 residues. CDR3 nucleotides: TGTGCCAGCAGTGAAACCCTCCCGGATCAGCCCCAGCATTTT. Translation: CASSETLPDQPQHF.

CDR3 region: CASSSFSDTQYF. The DNA for the CDR3 is TGTGCCAGCAGCTCATTTTCCGATACGCAGTATTTT. The chain couples TRBV13 to TRBJ2-3; D gene ambiguous. Germline V gene data show CDR1 as PRHDT and CDR2 as FYEKMQ (reference sequence). V lost 4 bases and J 6 bases, leaving 8 bases between the germline ends. The CDR3 totals 12 residues.

This clone was picked up a small number of times. This rearrangement joins TRBV7-8 to TRBJ2-1, with 8 bases fitting TRBD2. Germline CDR1 SGHVS, CDR2 FQNEAQ. The trim removed 6 bases at V and 2 bases at J, leaving 9 bases unmatched. The CDR3 length is 16 residues. The CDR3 reads CASSPLAAVAYNEQFF. The CDR3 DNA reads TGTGCCAGCAGTCCACTAGCGGCGGTCGCCTACAATGAGCAGTTCTTC.

The chain has TRBV7-2 and TRBJ2-1; 11 bases align to TRBD2. The CDR3 runs 16 residues. Germline CDR1 is SGHTA and CDR2 is FQGNSA. V shed 5 bases and J 7 bases; nucleotides not matched to a gene: 10. Here the CDR3 reads CASSQELAGGRNEQFF. DNA of the CDR3: TGTGCCAGCAGCCAGGAATTAGCGGGGGGGCGGAATGAGCAGTTCTTC. Combining the CDR3 with reference TRBV7-2 and TRBJ2-1 gives the whole variable domain GAGVSQSPSNKVTEKGKDVELRCDPISGHTALYWYRQSLGQGLEFLIYFQGNSAPDKSGLPSDRFSAERTGGSVSTLTIQRTQQEDSAVYLCASSQELAGGRNEQFFGPGTRLTVL.